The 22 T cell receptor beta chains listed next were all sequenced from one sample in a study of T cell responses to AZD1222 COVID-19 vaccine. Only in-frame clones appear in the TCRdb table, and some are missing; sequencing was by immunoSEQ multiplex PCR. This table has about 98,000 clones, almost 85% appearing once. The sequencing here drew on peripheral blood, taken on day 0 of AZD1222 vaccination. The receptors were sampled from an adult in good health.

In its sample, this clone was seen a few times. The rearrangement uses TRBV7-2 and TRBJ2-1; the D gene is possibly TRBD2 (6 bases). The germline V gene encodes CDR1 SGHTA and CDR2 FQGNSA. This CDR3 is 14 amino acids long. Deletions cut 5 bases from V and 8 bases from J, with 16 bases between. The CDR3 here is CASSPGVARYEQFF. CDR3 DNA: TGTGCCAGCAGCCCGGGAGTAGCTAGGTATGAGCAGTTCTTC.

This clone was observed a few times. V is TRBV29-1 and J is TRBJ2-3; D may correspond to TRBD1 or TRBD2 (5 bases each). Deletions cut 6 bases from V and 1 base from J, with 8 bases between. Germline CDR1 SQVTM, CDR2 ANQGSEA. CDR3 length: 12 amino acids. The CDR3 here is CSVRDGTDTQYF. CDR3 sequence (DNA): TGCAGCGTCCGGGACGGCACAGATACGCAGTATTTT.

The DNA of the CDR3 is TGTGCCAGCAGTTTAGGACTGAGAGGTTCACCCCTCCACTTT. This codes for CASSLGLRGSPLHF. The chain joins TRBV28 to TRBJ1-6, with D unclear. CDR1 MDHEN and CDR2 SYDVKM come from the germline V gene. V lost 2 bases to trimming and J lost 9 bases, with 11 bases between them. The length of the CDR3 is 14 residues.

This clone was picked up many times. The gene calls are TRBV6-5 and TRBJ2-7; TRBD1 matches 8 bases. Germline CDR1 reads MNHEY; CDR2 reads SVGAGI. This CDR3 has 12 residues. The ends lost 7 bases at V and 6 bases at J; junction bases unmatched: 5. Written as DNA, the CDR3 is TGTGCCAGCACACATGACAGGGGCGAGCAGTACGTC. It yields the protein CASTHDRGEQYV.

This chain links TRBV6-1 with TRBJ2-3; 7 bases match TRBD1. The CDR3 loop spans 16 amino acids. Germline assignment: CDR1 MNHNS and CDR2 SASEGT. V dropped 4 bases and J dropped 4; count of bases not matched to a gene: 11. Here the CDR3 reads CASSVPPTGLADTQYF. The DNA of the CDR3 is TGTGCCAGCAGTGTTCCTCCGACAGGGCTAGCAGATACGCAGTATTTT.

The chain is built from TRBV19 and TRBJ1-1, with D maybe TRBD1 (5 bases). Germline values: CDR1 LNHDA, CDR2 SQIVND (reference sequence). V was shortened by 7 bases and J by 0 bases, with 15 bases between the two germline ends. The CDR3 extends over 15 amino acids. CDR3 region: CASKAAGRVNTEAFF. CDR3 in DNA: TGTGCCAGTAAGGCCGCGGGACGGGTGAACACTGAAGCTTTCTTT.

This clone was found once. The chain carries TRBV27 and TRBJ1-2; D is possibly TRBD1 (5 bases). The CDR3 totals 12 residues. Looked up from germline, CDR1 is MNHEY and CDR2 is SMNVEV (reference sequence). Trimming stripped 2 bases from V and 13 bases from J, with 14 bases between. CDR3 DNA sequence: TGTGCCAGCAGTTTACCGGGACGGCTTGTCACCTTC. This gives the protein CASSLPGRLVTF.

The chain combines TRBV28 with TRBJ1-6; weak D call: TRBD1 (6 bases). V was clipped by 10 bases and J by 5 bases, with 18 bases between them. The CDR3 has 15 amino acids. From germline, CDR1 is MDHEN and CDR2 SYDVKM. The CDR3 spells CANSPGGANNSPLHF. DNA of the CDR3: TGTGCCAACTCCCCGGGGGGGGCGAATAATTCACCCCTCCACTTT.

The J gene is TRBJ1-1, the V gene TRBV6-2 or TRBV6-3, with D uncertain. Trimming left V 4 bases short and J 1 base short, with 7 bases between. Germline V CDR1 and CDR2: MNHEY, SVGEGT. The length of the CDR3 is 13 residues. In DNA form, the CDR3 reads TGTGCCAGCAGTTTTGCGGGGAACACTGAAGCTTTCTTT. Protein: CASSFAGNTEAFF.

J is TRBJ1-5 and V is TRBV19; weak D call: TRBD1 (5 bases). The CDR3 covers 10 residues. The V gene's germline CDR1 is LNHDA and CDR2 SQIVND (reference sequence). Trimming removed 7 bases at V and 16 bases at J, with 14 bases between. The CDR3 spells CASNSPRDHF. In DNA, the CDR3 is TGTGCCAGTAATAGCCCCAGGGACCATTTT.

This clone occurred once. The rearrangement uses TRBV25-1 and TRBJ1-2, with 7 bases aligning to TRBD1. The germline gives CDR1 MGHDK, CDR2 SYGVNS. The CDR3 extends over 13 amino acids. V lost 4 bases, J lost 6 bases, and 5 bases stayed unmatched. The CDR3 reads CASSAGTAHGYTF. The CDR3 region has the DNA TGTGCCAGCAGTGCCGGGACAGCCCATGGCTACACCTTC.

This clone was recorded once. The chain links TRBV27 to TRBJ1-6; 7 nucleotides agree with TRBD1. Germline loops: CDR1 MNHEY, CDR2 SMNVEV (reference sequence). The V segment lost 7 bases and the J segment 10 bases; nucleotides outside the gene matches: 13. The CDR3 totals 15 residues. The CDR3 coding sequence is TGTGCCAGCAAGTTAGGGGGCTTCCAAGGGTCACCCCTCCACTTT. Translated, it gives CASKLGGFQGSPLHF.

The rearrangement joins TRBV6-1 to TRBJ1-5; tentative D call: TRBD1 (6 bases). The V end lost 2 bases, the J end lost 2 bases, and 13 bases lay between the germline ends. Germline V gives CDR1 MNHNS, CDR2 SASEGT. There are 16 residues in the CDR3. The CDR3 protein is CASSESRRQGNQPQHF. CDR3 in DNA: TGTGCCAGCAGTGAAAGCCGCCGACAGGGCAATCAGCCCCAGCATTTT.

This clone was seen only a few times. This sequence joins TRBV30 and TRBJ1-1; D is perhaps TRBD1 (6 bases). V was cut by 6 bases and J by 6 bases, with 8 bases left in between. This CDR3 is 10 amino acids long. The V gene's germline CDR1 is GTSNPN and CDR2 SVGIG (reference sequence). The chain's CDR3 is CACRGAEAFF. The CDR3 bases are TGTGCCTGCAGGGGCGCTGAAGCTTTCTTT.

The CDR3 DNA sequence: TGTGCCAGCACCGGGTGGGTGGGTGAGCAGTTCTTC. It translates to CASTGWVGEQFF. The V gene is TRBV6-5, the J gene TRBJ2-1; D ambiguous. The CDR3 runs 12 residues. Trimming cost V 7 bases and J 9 bases, with 13 bases left between them. Per the germline V gene, CDR1 is MNHEY and CDR2 is SVGAGI.

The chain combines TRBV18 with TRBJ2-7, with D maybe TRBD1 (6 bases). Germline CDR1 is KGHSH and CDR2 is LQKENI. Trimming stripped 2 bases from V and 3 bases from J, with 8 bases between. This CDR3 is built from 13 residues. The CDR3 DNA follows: TGTGCCAGCTCACCAGGACAGATCTACGAGCAGTACTTC. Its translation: CASSPGQIYEQYF.

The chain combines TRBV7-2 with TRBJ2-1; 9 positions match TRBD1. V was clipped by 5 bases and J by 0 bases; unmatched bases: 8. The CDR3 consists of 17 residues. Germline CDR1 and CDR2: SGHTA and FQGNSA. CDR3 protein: CASSERDRASSYNEQFF. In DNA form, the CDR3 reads TGTGCCAGCAGCGAGCGGGACAGGGCAAGCTCCTACAATGAGCAGTTCTTC.

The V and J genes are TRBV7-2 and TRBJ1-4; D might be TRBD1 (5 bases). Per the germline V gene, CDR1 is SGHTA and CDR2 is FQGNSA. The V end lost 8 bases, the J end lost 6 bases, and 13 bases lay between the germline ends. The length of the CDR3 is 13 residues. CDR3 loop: CASGKRGDEKLFF. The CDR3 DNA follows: TGTGCCAGCGGGAAAAGGGGTGATGAAAAACTGTTTTTT.

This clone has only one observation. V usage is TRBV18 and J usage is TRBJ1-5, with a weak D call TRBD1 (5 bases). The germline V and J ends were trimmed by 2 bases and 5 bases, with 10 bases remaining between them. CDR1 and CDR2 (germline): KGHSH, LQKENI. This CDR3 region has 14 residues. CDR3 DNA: TGTGCCAGCTCACCAAAAGTGGGGGATCAGCCCCAGCATTTT. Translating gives CASSPKVGDQPQHF.

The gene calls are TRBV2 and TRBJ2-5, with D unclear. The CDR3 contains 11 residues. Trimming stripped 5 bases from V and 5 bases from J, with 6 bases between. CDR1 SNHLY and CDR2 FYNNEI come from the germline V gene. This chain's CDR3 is CASSTMETQYF. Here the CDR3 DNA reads TGTGCCAGCAGTACCATGGAGACCCAGTACTTC.

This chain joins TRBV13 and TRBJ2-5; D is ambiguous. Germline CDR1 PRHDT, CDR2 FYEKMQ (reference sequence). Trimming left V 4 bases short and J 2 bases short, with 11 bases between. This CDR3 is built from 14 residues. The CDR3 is CASSSRAVQETQYF. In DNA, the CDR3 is TGTGCCAGCAGCTCCCGGGCAGTACAAGAGACCCAGTACTTC. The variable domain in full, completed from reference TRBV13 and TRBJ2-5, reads AAGVIQSPRHLIKEKRETATLKCYPIPRHDTVYWYQQGPGQDPQFLISFYEKMQSDKGSIPDRFSAQQFSDYHSELNMSSLELGDSALYFCASSSRAVQETQYFGPGTRLLVL.

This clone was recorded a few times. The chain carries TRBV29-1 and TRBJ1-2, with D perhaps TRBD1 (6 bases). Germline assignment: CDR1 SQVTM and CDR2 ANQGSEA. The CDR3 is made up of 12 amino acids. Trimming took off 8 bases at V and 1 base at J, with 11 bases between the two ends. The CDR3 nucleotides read TGCAGCATAGAGGACAGTAACTATGGCTACACCTTC. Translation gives CSIEDSNYGYTF.